Listed below are T cell receptor beta chains from one sample, sequenced in a study of blood T cell repertoires in COVID-19. Data came from immunoSEQ multiplex PCR; TCRdb stores just in-frame clones and leaves some out. Counted here are around 260,000 clones, roughly 90% occurring once; the ten biggest clones make up 1.5% to 2%. Material for sequencing was peripheral blood. These receptors all stem from a man aged 25 to 40 with active or convalescent COVID-19. The CDR3 runs from the conserved cysteine through the conserved F or W. The D gene is left open where the match is weak. Clone size is stated in some rows and not others, as once, few, many or a class when expanded.

cdr3_length: 15
j_call: TRBJ2-5
clone_size: -
d_call: -
v_call: TRBV6-5
cdr3_aa: CASQKGGAAGETQYF
cdr3_nt: TGTGCCAGCCAAAAGGGCGGGGCGGCGGGGGAGACCCAGTACTTC

cdr3_length: 13
j_call: TRBJ2-7
clone_size: -
d_call: -
v_call: TRBV9
cdr3_aa: CASSDKDFGEQYF
cdr3_nt: TGTGCCAGCAGCGACAAGGATTTCGGGGAGCAGTACTTC

cdr3_length: 16
j_call: TRBJ1-3
clone_size: -
d_call: -
v_call: TRBV2
cdr3_aa: CASNGQPQAGGNTIYF
cdr3_nt: TGTGCCAGCAACGGACAGCCCCAAGCCGGAGGAAACACCATATATTTT

cdr3_length: 14
j_call: TRBJ2-2
clone_size: -
d_call: TRBD1
v_call: TRBV6-5
cdr3_aa: CASSHRGNTGELFF
cdr3_nt: TGTGCCAGCAGTCACAGGGGGAACACCGGGGAGCTGTTTTTT

cdr3_length: 14
j_call: TRBJ2-2
clone_size: few
d_call: -
v_call: TRBV5-1
cdr3_aa: CASSLVTGTGELFF
cdr3_nt: TGCGCCAGCAGCTTGGTCACGGGCACCGGGGAGCTGTTTTTT

cdr3_length: 14
j_call: TRBJ1-4
clone_size: -
d_call: TRBD1
v_call: TRBV25-1
cdr3_aa: CASVGTDSNEKLFF
cdr3_nt: TGTGCCAGCGTAGGGACAGATTCTAATGAAAAACTGTTTTTT

cdr3_length: 17
j_call: TRBJ2-6
clone_size: -
d_call: -
v_call: TRBV10-1
cdr3_aa: CASRQGHPFSGANVLTF
cdr3_nt: TGCGCCAGCAGACAGGGCCACCCTTTCTCTGGGGCCAACGTCCTGACTTTC

cdr3_length: 15
j_call: TRBJ1-1
clone_size: -
d_call: TRBD1
v_call: TRBV18
cdr3_aa: CASSPGTGGHTEAFF
cdr3_nt: TGTGCCAGCTCACCCGGGACAGGGGGCCACACTGAAGCTTTCTTT

cdr3_length: 16
j_call: TRBJ2-2
clone_size: -
d_call: TRBD1
v_call: TRBV13
cdr3_aa: CASTGSGTGGTGELFF
cdr3_nt: TGTGCCAGCACAGGATCTGGGACAGGGGGGACCGGGGAGCTGTTTTTT

cdr3_length: 15
j_call: TRBJ2-7
clone_size: -
d_call: -
v_call: TRBV5-1
cdr3_aa: CASSFLGDNSYEQYF
cdr3_nt: TGCGCCAGCAGCTTCCTTGGGGACAACTCCTACGAGCAGTACTTC

cdr3_length: 14
j_call: TRBJ1-1
clone_size: -
d_call: -
v_call: TRBV7-9
cdr3_aa: CASSVPTANTEAFF
cdr3_nt: TGTGCCAGCAGCGTACCGACAGCGAACACTGAAGCTTTCTTT

cdr3_length: 21
j_call: TRBJ2-1
clone_size: -
d_call: -
v_call: TRBV13
cdr3_aa: CASSPIDSKYAGLSSYNEQFF
cdr3_nt: TGTGCCAGCAGCCCCATAGATAGCAAGTACGCGGGCTTGAGCTCCTACAATGAGCAGTTCTTC

cdr3_length: 15
j_call: TRBJ2-5
clone_size: -
d_call: -
v_call: TRBV9
cdr3_aa: CASSVGATFQETQYF
cdr3_nt: TGTGCCAGCAGCGTAGGGGCCACGTTCCAAGAGACCCAGTACTTC

cdr3_length: 13
j_call: TRBJ2-1
clone_size: -
d_call: -
v_call: TRBV7-6
cdr3_aa: CASSGGALDEQFF
cdr3_nt: TGTGCCAGCAGCGGGGGGGCCTTGGATGAGCAGTTCTTC

cdr3_length: 16
j_call: TRBJ2-1
clone_size: -
d_call: TRBD2
v_call: TRBV9
cdr3_aa: CASSAWRGKSYNEQFF
cdr3_nt: TGTGCCAGCAGCGCGTGGCGGGGGAAATCCTACAATGAGCAGTTCTTC

cdr3_length: 16
j_call: TRBJ1-5
clone_size: -
d_call: TRBD1
v_call: TRBV7-4
cdr3_aa: CASSRAQGISNQPQHF
cdr3_nt: TGTGCCAGCAGCCGCGCACAGGGGATTAGCAATCAGCCCCAGCATTTT